This T cell receptor beta chain was sequenced for a study of OX40 agonist ivuxolimab in advanced cancers. For the wider study: Ivuxolimab, which targeted the costimulatory receptor OX40 (CD134), was an agonistic, fully human IgG2 monoclonal antibody. The point of sequencing TCRbeta in the periphery was to test whether ivuxolimab changed TCR sequence diversity and drove clonal T-cell expansion. Patients were allowed to have had prior anti-PD-1, anti-PD-L1 or anti-CTLA-4 therapy, and 40% of the dose-escalation patients had previously received checkpoint inhibitors. A male proportion of about 79% and a mean age of 60 years, ranging from roughly 23 to 90, were recorded for the dose-escalation cohort. The paper covers the monotherapy dose-escalation part of the phase I ivuxolimab trial, which included N = 52 patients. Intravenous ivuxolimab was administered to patients every 2 weeks at six dose levels: 0.01, 0.1, 0.3, 1.5, 3 and 10 mg/kg. Three dose-escalation patients achieved partial responses, one with hepatocellular carcinoma and two with cutaneous melanoma. Among the roughly 54 dose-escalation patients, approximately 20 had hepatocellular carcinoma, some 15 melanoma, 9 renal cell carcinoma and 9 head and neck cancer. Overall results and qualifications from the work: The antigen specificity of the peripheral T cells that underwent clonal expansion was not determined. Low levels of normalized T-cell clonal expansion were also shown by some nonresponding patients. At doses of 0.1 to 3.0 mg/kg, clonal expansion of both CD4+ and CD8+ blood T cells was observed from baseline to week 6. Partial responders in the 0.1-3.0 mg/kg groups had among the lowest normalized peripheral clonal expansion, especially among CD8+ T cells. After ivuxolimab, more expanded clones were found on average in CD8+ T cells than in CD4+ T cells.

Looking up the germline V gene (reference sequence) yields CDR1 LNHNV and CDR2 YYDKDF. Including cysteine and phenylalanine, the CDR3 has 13 amino acids. Of all the DNA, just the CDR3 is kept, 39 bases in frame from base 1. The V end loses 0 bases and the J end loses 4 bases, and a stretch of 6 bases separates them. Patients with autoimmune disease history or receiving systemic immunosuppression were excluded from the trial. Peripheral blood for TCR sequencing was collected from all dose cohorts at baseline, on cycle 4 day 1, and on cycle 7 day 1. Samples were obtained from an open-label, multicenter, first-in-human phase I dose-escalation trial of ivuxolimab. Adults with locally advanced or metastatic melanoma, renal cell carcinoma, hepatocellular carcinoma or head and neck squamous cell carcinoma were enrolled in the trial. Before TCR sequencing, CD4+ and CD8+ T cells were separately sorted from peripheral blood.

On this clone: It lacks a known antigen. Base quality data are lacking; no much larger clone is found one base away.

Genomic DNA was extracted from sorted cells for sequencing of the TCRbeta CDR3 region. The immunoSEQ Assay was used to sequence the TCRbeta CDR3 regions. TCRdb carries this immuneACCESS record with in-frame sequences only. Its versions omit some clonotypes, under half of them owing to an unresolved V gene in the studies checked, with the rest unexplained. In all, the sample holds around 95,000 clones, and approximately 93% of those were seen once. The ten largest make up 0.26% of the sample. The clonotype comes from an adult with an advanced solid tumor such as melanoma, head and neck, liver or kidney cancer. The material was CD4+ or CD8+ T cells sorted from blood, obtained in a trial of the OX40 agonist ivuxolimab. The rearrangement joined TRBV15 to TRBJ2-5; the D segment cannot be called with confidence. This receptor has the CDR3 CATSRDPGETQYF. The DNA is TGTGCCACCAGCAGAGATCCGGGAGAGACCCAGTACTTC.